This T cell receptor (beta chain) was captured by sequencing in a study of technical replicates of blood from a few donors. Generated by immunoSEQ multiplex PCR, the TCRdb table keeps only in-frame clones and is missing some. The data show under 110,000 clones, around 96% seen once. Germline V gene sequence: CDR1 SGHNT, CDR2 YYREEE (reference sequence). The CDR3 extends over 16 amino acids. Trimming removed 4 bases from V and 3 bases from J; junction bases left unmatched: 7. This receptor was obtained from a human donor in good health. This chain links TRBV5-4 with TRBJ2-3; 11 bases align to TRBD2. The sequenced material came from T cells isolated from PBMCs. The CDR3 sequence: CASSLGLAGLTDTQYF. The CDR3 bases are TGTGCCAGCAGCCTTGGACTAGCGGGTTTGACAGATACGCAGTATTTT.